The clone carrying this TCR beta chain was counted a few times. Its antigen is undetermined. V was cut by 3 bases and J by 5 bases, with 10 bases left in between. The V gene's germline CDR1 is DFQATT and CDR2 SNEGSKA (reference sequence). The CDR3 loop spans 12 amino acids. The data were obtained in a study of CD8 T cells in ankylosing spondylitis. Libraries for TCR beta were made by quantitative 5'-RACE with molecular barcodes. TCRdb called the 5' RACE reads again in MiXCR, with one record for every CDR3 protein. The sample lists roughly 250,000 distinct CDR3 sequences; about 11% were seen once. Overall study results and limits: Clones linked to disease were reported to show significant enrichment in matched ankylosing spondylitis synovial fluid. Within peripheral blood, clones linked to disease were CD8+ and relatively rare.

Sequencing was performed on blood, either unsorted or a sorted T cell fraction (not recorded which). This receptor was identified in a male donor with ankylosing spondylitis or in good health (not recorded which). V gene TRBV20-1 combines with J gene TRBJ2-5; D is ambiguous. CDR3 sequence (DNA): TGCAGTGCTAGGGGTATAGGGGAGACCCAGTACTTC. Translation: CSARGIGETQYF.